These T cell receptor beta chains were read from a single sample in a study of cytomegalovirus exposure and HLA in healthy donors. Repertoires were generated with immunoSEQ multiplex PCR, while TCRdb's copy carries only in-frame clones and drops some. Here the sample spans around 100,000 clones, approximately 71% being singletons. Sequenced material: PBMCs. These receptors all come from a woman aged 18-29 years in good health and CMV-seropositive. Both conserved end residues are part of each CDR3.

TRBJ1-5	TRBV4-3	CASSHARGQGNQPQHF
TRBJ2-1	TRBV5-1	CASSPSPTSYNEQFF
TRBJ2-7	TRBV6-5	CASSPSSYEQYF
TRBJ1-6	TRBV6-1	CASSADSGLNSPLHF
TRBJ2-1	TRBV9	CASSVGSSGGPNEQFF
TRBJ2-2	TRBV2	CASNKGVIGELFF
TRBJ1-1	TRBV27	CASSLGAGYATEAFF
TRBJ1-1	TRBV5-4	CASSSRQGAGNTEAFF
TRBJ1-3	TRBV30	CAWVSGHRSGNTIYF
TRBJ2-1	TRBV11-3	CASSLVLATYNEQFF
TRBJ2-5	TRBV7-8	CASSLAGTGFTEQYF
TRBJ1-3	TRBV5-1	CASSLRQGAGGPGNTIYF
TRBJ2-1	TRBV2	CASSGRGLNNEQFF
TRBJ1-2	TRBV11-2	CASSSQRTIGWGYTF
TRBJ2-5	TRBV4-2	CASSPVPGSIQETQYF
TRBJ1-3	TRBV9	CASSVVGIEAGNTIYF
TRBJ2-1	TRBV9	CASSASGTQSNEQFF
TRBJ1-1	TRBV5-1	CASSFNRGDEAFF
TRBJ1-4	TRBV19	CASSIGQGGIGSNEKLFF
TRBJ2-5	TRBV18	CASSPSSGSSETQYF
TRBJ2-7	TRBV7-6	CASSVVAGDEQYF
TRBJ2-1	TRBV7-7	CASSLSSRDSGLNEQFF
TRBJ2-3	TRBV20-1	CSARVMDTQYF
TRBJ2-5	TRBV7-8	CASSTRDSYQETQYF
TRBJ2-4	TRBV27	CASSLSTGGSGKNIQYF
TRBJ1-5	TRBV18	CASSPVRDQPQHF
TRBJ2-7	TRBV2	CASADIGGGSSYEQYF
TRBJ2-7	TRBV7-2	CASSLSETYEQYF
TRBJ2-5	TRBV5-1	CASSVEGSGETQYF
TRBJ2-2	TRBV7-6	CASSPTSGRPVTGELFF
TRBJ1-5	TRBV7-2	CASSFRGTGDSNQPQHF
TRBJ1-1	TRBV5-6	CASSFGRTSGGEAFF
TRBJ2-5	TRBV14	CASSPGTGETQYF
TRBJ2-7	TRBV5-1	CASGPTGLGREQYF
TRBJ2-1	TRBV7-9	CASSFQASGRFNEQFF
TRBJ1-2	TRBV5-1	CASSPTGQFYGYTF
TRBJ2-5	TRBV7-9	CSSSFSQGNLQETQYF
TRBJ2-2	TRBV7-7	CASSLERGTGELFF